Each of the 31 T cell receptor beta chains below was sequenced from the same sample in a study of cytomegalovirus exposure and HLA in healthy donors. The PCR ran on 60 Vbeta and 13 Jbeta primers. Here immunoSEQ multiplex PCR was the method, and the copy in TCRdb shows in-frame clones only, minus some. Of 110,000 to 150,000 clones listed, around 80% were seen once; the top ten hold 3% to 3.5%. Sequenced sample: PBMCs. These receptors came from a man aged 40-55 years in good health and CMV-seronegative.

V gene TRBV6-6 combines with J gene TRBJ2-3; 11 bases match TRBD1. The germline V gene encodes CDR1 MNHNY and CDR2 SVGAGI (reference sequence). The CDR3 contains 16 residues. J lost 6 bases, V lost 6 bases, and 11 bases had no gene match. CDR3 in DNA: TGTGCCAGCAGCTCGCCGGACAGGGGGCTTCAGGATACGCAGTATTTT. Amino acids: CASSSPDRGLQDTQYF.

This clone was recorded once. In nucleotides, the CDR3 is TGCAGCGTTGATTCGGGACAGTCCTCCTACAATGAGCAGTTCTTC. As protein: CSVDSGQSSYNEQFF. The chain employs TRBV29-1 and TRBJ2-1; 7 bases fit TRBD1. The CDR3 has 15 amino acids. Germline values: CDR1 SQVTM, CDR2 ANQGSEA. V lost 3 bases to trimming and J lost 0 bases; unmatched junction nucleotides: 5.

This clone came up a few times. The chain couples TRBV27 to TRBJ1-4; unclear D gene. Germline CDR1 and CDR2: MNHEY and SMNVEV (reference sequence). The CDR3 covers 16 residues. V was cut by 2 bases and J by 5 bases, with 15 bases left in between. The CDR3 spells CASSLIRGLGNEKLFF. The DNA for the CDR3 is TGTGCCAGCAGTTTAATACGAGGGCTAGGCAATGAAAAACTGTTTTTT.

V gene TRBV4-3 combines with J gene TRBJ2-3, with TRBD2 matching over 9 bases. Losses at the gene ends were 0 bases for V and 2 bases for J; bases not matched to a gene: 6. The CDR3 is made up of 17 amino acids. The germline V gene encodes CDR1 LGHNA and CDR2 YSLEER. The CDR3 loop reads CASSQDLERGATDTQYF. The CDR3 DNA is TGCGCCAGCAGCCAAGATTTGGAGCGGGGGGCCACAGATACGCAGTATTTT.

The chain links TRBV6-1 to TRBJ1-2, with TRBD1 matching 8 bases. CDR3 length equals 14 residues. CDR1 and CDR2 (germline): MNHNS, SASEGT. Germline trimming cut 5 bases from V and 7 bases from J; bases unmatched to any gene: 9. CDR3 amino acids: CASSPDRVLRGYTF. CDR3 DNA: TGTGCCAGCAGTCCGGACAGGGTCCTTCGTGGCTACACCTTC.

There are a few counts of this clone. DNA of the CDR3: TGTGCCAGCAGCTTAGAGGGGGGTCACTCCTACGAGCAGTACTTC. Its translation is CASSLEGGHSYEQYF. The chain couples TRBV11-2 to TRBJ2-7; a possible D gene is TRBD2 (6 bases). V gave up 0 bases and J gave up 0 bases, with 9 bases separating them. Germline V CDR1 and CDR2: SGHAT, FQNNGV. This CDR3 is built from 15 residues. Together with reference TRBV11-2 and TRBJ2-7, the CDR3 gives the full variable domain: EAGVAQSPRYKIIEKRQSVAFWCNPISGHATLYWYQQILGQGPKLLIQFQNNGVVDDSQLPKDRFSAERLKGVDSTLKIQPAKLEDSAVYLCASSLEGGHSYEQYFGPGTRLTVT.

The chain has TRBV19 and TRBJ1-4; 9 bases are a match to TRBD1. Per the germline V gene, CDR1 is LNHDA and CDR2 is SQIVND (reference sequence). V trimming: 3 bases; J trimming: 5 bases; junction bases outside the gene matches: 7. This CDR3 spans 16 amino acids. The DNA of the CDR3 is TGTGCCAGTAGTATCCGCACCGGGACAGGGAATGAAAAACTGTTTTTT. It codes for CASSIRTGTGNEKLFF.

This clone occurred once. This rearrangement joins TRBV18 to TRBJ2-1; D perhaps matches TRBD1 (5 bases). The germline V and J ends were trimmed by 3 bases and 8 bases, with 17 bases remaining between them. The CDR3 has 15 amino acids. In germline, CDR1 is KGHSH, CDR2 LQKENI. The CDR3 nucleotides read TGTGCCAGCTCACCCCCCAGGCAGGGCAAACATGAGCAGTTCTTC. The encoded protein is CASSPPRQGKHEQFF. Full variable domain (remainder filled in from reference TRBV18 and TRBJ2-1): NAGVMQNPRHLVRRRGQEARLRCSPMKGHSHVYWYRQLPEEGLKFMVYLQKENIIDESGMPKERFSAEFPKEGPSILRIQQVVRGDSAAYFCASSPPRQGKHEQFFGPGTRLTVL.

In this sample, this clone turned up a few times. The CDR3 ends on some other residue instead of the conserved phenylalanine or tryptophan, so this is likely a read error. The J gene is TRBJ2-7, the V gene TRBV2, with TRBD1 identical over 8 bases. V shed 6 bases, J shed 4 bases, and the junction held 8 bases outside the gene matches. The CDR3 length is 14 residues. CDR1 is SNHLY, CDR2 FYNNEI, per germline. The DNA of the CDR3 is TGTGCCAGCAGGGGACAGGCTGGTGGGTACGAGCAGTACCTC. The encoded protein is CASRGQAGGYEQYL.

This chain uses TRBV5-1 with TRBJ2-1, with 9 bases identical to TRBD2. The CDR3 covers 18 residues. Germline loops: CDR1 SGHRS, CDR2 YFSETQ. With V trimmed by 3 bases and J by 0 bases, 10 bases remained unmatched. The CDR3 sequence is CASSWTSDSWGSYNEQFF. The CDR3 region has the DNA TGCGCCAGCAGCTGGACTAGCGACAGTTGGGGCTCCTACAATGAGCAGTTCTTC. Supplemented by reference TRBV5-1 and TRBJ2-1, the full variable domain reads KAGVTQTPRYLIKTRGQQVTLSCSPISGHRSVSWYQQTPGQGLQFLFEYFSETQRNKGNFPGRFSGRQFSNSRSEMNVSTLELGDSALYLCASSWTSDSWGSYNEQFFGPGTRLTVL.

This chain uses TRBV7-9 with TRBJ1-2; 8 positions match TRBD1. The CDR3 spans 16 residues. V trimming: 3 bases; J trimming: 2 bases; junction bases outside the gene matches: 8. Per germline, CDR1 SEHNR and CDR2 FQNEAQ (reference sequence). CDR3 sequence (DNA): TGTGCCAGCAGCTTGGGACAGGTCCCCGCAAACTATGGCTACACCTTC. This encodes CASSLGQVPANYGYTF.

In this sample, this clone turned up once. The J gene is TRBJ1-2, the V gene TRBV5-5, with 8 bases identical to TRBD1. With 3 bases clipped from V and 0 bases from J, the junction kept 4 bases outside the gene matches. Germline loops: CDR1 SGHKS, CDR2 YYEKEE (reference sequence). CDR3 length equals 15 residues. CDR3 in DNA: TGTGCCAGCAGCTGGCGGACAGGGACTAACTATGGCTACACCTTC. It specifies CASSWRTGTNYGYTF.

This clone occurred once. The chain combines TRBV11-1 with TRBJ2-7; D remains unclear. The germline gives CDR1 SGHAT, CDR2 FQDESV (reference sequence). V was trimmed by 3 bases and J by 2 bases, leaving 8 bases between them. The CDR3 extends over 13 amino acids. CDR3 nucleotides: TGTGCCAGCAGCTTGGGCTCCCCCTACGAGCAGTACTTC. Protein sequence: CASSLGSPYEQYF.

This chain joins TRBV6-5 and TRBJ2-7; TRBD1 aligns across 10 bases. The germline V gene encodes CDR1 MNHEY and CDR2 SVGAGI. CDR3 length: 14 residues. Trimming cost V 4 bases and J 3 bases; bases outside gene matches: 3. In DNA, the CDR3 is TGTGCCAGCAGTTCCCGGGACAGGGGCTACGAGCAGTACTTC. Its protein product is CASSSRDRGYEQYF.

This chain's CDR3 is CSVEEGGYGYTF. The CDR3 DNA follows: TGCAGCGTTGAGGAAGGGGGATATGGCTACACCTTC. The gene calls are TRBV29-1 and TRBJ1-2; TRBD1 is a possible D gene (6 bases). This CDR3 has 12 residues. Germline lookup yields CDR1 SQVTM and CDR2 ANQGSEA. V lost 3 bases and J 5 bases, leaving 10 bases between the germline ends.

This sequence joins TRBV11-3 and TRBJ2-2; no clear D gene. Germline V gives CDR1 SGHNT, CDR2 YENEEA. The V and J ends lost 2 bases and 4 bases respectively, with 5 bases between them. CDR3 size: 13 residues. CDR3 residues: CASSLSITGELFF. CDR3 nucleotides: TGTGCCAGCAGCTTAAGCATCACCGGGGAGCTGTTTTTT.

The rearrangement joins TRBV7-3 to TRBJ2-2, with a possible D match to TRBD1 (7 bases). Per the germline V gene, CDR1 is SGHTA and CDR2 is FQGTGA. V lost 5 bases and J lost 5, with 15 bases in between. The CDR3 contains 15 residues. The CDR3 sequence: CASSQEGARTGELFF. CDR3 nucleotide sequence: TGTGCCAGCAGCCAGGAGGGGGCGCGGACCGGGGAGCTGTTTTTT. The whole variable domain, remainder taken from reference TRBV7-3 and TRBJ2-2, is GAGVSQTPSNKVTEKGKYVELRCDPISGHTALYWYRQSLGQGPEFLIYFQGTGAADDSGLPNDRFFAVRPEGSVSTLKIQRTERGDSAVYLCASSQEGARTGELFFGEGSRLTVL.

This clone was counted a single time. The chain combines TRBV2 with TRBJ2-7, with D possibly matching TRBD1 (5 bases). The CDR3 consists of 14 residues. CDR1 is SNHLY, CDR2 FYNNEI, per germline. V was shortened by 2 bases and J by 2 bases, with 10 bases between the two germline ends. As DNA, the CDR3 is TGTGCCAGCAGTGAATGGAAGACAGCCTACGAGCAGTACTTC. It is translated as CASSEWKTAYEQYF.

V gene TRBV9 combines with J gene TRBJ2-7, with 8 bases identical to TRBD2. Germline trimming cut 3 bases from V and 1 base from J; bases unmatched to any gene: 18. The CDR3 runs to 19 residues. The V gene's germline CDR1 is SGDLS and CDR2 YYNGEE. CDR3 in amino acids: CASSAHTSTGGGLSYEQYF. For the CDR3, the DNA is TGTGCCAGCAGCGCCCACACTTCCACTGGCGGGGGGCTATCCTACGAGCAGTACTTC.

The chain has TRBV7-6 and TRBJ2-5; 7 bases are shared with TRBD2. With V trimmed by 2 bases and J by 5 bases, 11 bases remained unmatched. CDR3 size: 16 residues. Germline assignment: CDR1 SGHVS and CDR2 FNYEAQ. Here the CDR3 DNA reads TGTGCCAGCAGCTTACCGCCTGGCGGGGGAGGTGAGACCCAGTACTTC. This encodes CASSLPPGGGGETQYF.

The chain couples TRBV11-2 to TRBJ1-1; 9 bases agree with TRBD1. After removal of 5 bases from V and 6 bases from J, the junction contained 10 bases not matched to a gene. The CDR3 totals 15 residues. CDR1 and CDR2 (germline): SGHAT, FQNNGV. CDR3 coding DNA: TGTGCCAGCAGCCCAAACAGGGGGCGATGGGCTGAAGCTTTCTTT. As protein: CASSPNRGRWAEAFF.

Remarks on this clone: Other nucleotide sequences from this sample produce the same CDR3. V gene TRBV7-2 combines with J gene TRBJ1-1, with D unclear. From germline, CDR1 is SGHTA and CDR2 FQGNSA. This CDR3 is 14 amino acids long. V dropped 5 bases and J dropped 0 bases, with 10 bases sitting between them. This CDR3 reads CASSRPVLNTEAFF. The CDR3 nucleotides are TGTGCCAGCAGCCGCCCAGTTTTGAACACTGAAGCTTTCTTT.

The chain has TRBV28 and TRBJ1-3; perhaps TRBD1 as D (5 bases). Germline V lookup: CDR1 MDHEN, CDR2 SYDVKM. Trimming removed 3 bases from V and 5 bases from J, with 14 bases in between. The CDR3 extends over 15 amino acids. The CDR3 reads CASSFAGPRRNTIYF. The DNA for the CDR3 is TGTGCCAGCAGTTTTGCGGGACCGCGGAGAAACACCATATATTTT.

The V call is TRBV6-5, the J call TRBJ2-1; D is possibly TRBD2 (5 bases). Germline lookup yields CDR1 MNHEY and CDR2 SVGAGI. The CDR3 contains 16 residues. With 0 bases removed from V and 7 bases from J, the gap between germline ends came to 16 bases. CDR3 bases: TGTGCCAGCAGTTACTCGGCGGGTGTTTGGGTAAATGAGCAGTTCTTC. Translated: CASSYSAGVWVNEQFF.

With regard to this clone: The sample holds other DNA sequences that translate to the same CDR3. The chain carries TRBV28 and TRBJ1-2, with 7 bases aligning to TRBD1. The CDR3 length is 13 residues. The V gene's germline CDR1 is MDHEN and CDR2 SYDVKM. The ends lost 6 bases at V and 4 bases at J; junction bases unmatched: 5. CDR3 DNA sequence: TGTGCCAGCAGAAAGACAGGGTTCTATGGCTACACCTTC. Translation gives CASRKTGFYGYTF.

The rearrangement links TRBV5-4 to TRBJ2-5; 7 bases match TRBD2. This CDR3 has 16 residues. V lost 0 bases and J lost 5; bases outside the gene matches: 10. CDR1 is SGHNT and CDR2 is YYREEE in the germline V gene (reference sequence). The CDR3: CASSLAGTTVRETQYF. The CDR3 DNA reads as TGTGCCAGCAGCTTGGCCGGGACTACCGTGAGGGAGACCCAGTACTTC. The whole variable domain, filled in from reference TRBV5-4 and TRBJ2-5, reads ETGVTQSPTHLIKTRGQQVTLRCSSQSGHNTVSWYQQALGQGPQFIFQYYREEENGRGNFPPRFSGLQFPNYSSELNVNALELDDSALYLCASSLAGTTVRETQYFGPGTRLLVL.

V usage is TRBV6-5 and J usage is TRBJ1-2; D possibly corresponds to TRBD1 (5 bases). V lost 6 bases and J 0 bases, leaving 8 bases between the germline ends. From germline, CDR1 is MNHEY and CDR2 SVGAGI. The CDR3 totals 13 residues. CDR3 nucleotides: TGTGCCAGCAGGCGGGACTCTAACTATGGCTACACCTTC. Translating gives CASRRDSNYGYTF.

The table lists this clone with a few counts. This rearrangement joins TRBV5-1 to TRBJ2-7; 13 bases match TRBD2. J gave up 3 bases and V 0 bases, and 9 bases lay outside the gene matches. The CDR3 totals 18 residues. The germline V gene has CDR1 SGHRS and CDR2 YFSETQ. CDR3 region: CASSLGGTSGGAIYEQYF. In DNA, the CDR3 is TGCGCCAGCAGCTTGGGGGGTACTAGCGGGGGGGCAATCTACGAGCAGTACTTC.

The genes are TRBV2 and TRBJ1-1; D is uncertain. The CDR3 consists of 14 residues. Germline-derived CDR1 and CDR2 are SNHLY and FYNNEI. V shed 4 bases and J shed 0 bases, with 9 bases lying between them. Here the CDR3 DNA reads TGTGCCAGCAGTGTATACATGTTGAACACTGAAGCTTTCTTT. As protein: CASSVYMLNTEAFF.

The rearrangement joins TRBV4-2 to TRBJ1-2, with D perhaps TRBD1 (5 bases). V shed 0 bases and J shed 3 bases, with 14 bases lying between them. This CDR3 comprises 16 residues. The germline V gene has CDR1 LGHNA and CDR2 YNFKEQ. This CDR3 is CASSQDLLRAHYGYTF. The CDR3 DNA sequence: TGTGCCAGCAGCCAAGATCTGCTCAGGGCTCACTATGGCTACACCTTC.

The chain is built from TRBV6-5 and TRBJ2-2, with a weak D call TRBD1 (6 bases). Trimming shortened V by 4 bases and J by 5 bases, and 14 bases separated the two germline ends. CDR1 MNHEY and CDR2 SVGAGI come from the germline V gene. The CDR3 length is 15 residues. CDR3 in amino acids: CASSLQGRLTGELFF. In nucleotides, the CDR3 is TGTGCCAGCAGTTTACAGGGTCGGCTGACCGGGGAGCTGTTTTTT.